Listed below are T cell receptor beta chains from one sample, sequenced in a study of blood T cell repertoires in COVID-19. The method was immunoSEQ multiplex PCR; TCRdb's version includes in-frame clones alone and lacks a portion of them. The profile shows 220,000 or so clones, 80% to 95% of them singletons. The specimen was peripheral blood. The origin of the receptors is a man aged 55 to 69 with COVID-19, enrolled during active disease. Both conserved end residues are part of each CDR3. Each record gives: J gene, CDR3 length, V gene, clone size, CDR3 protein. Size tells how often a clone was seen (once, few, many) or the class of an expanded clone, and some rows leave it out.

j_call: TRBJ2-5; cdr3_length: 17; v_call: TRBV10-3; clone_size: -; cdr3_aa: CAISESKSRGAEETQYF
j_call: TRBJ1-3; cdr3_length: 16; v_call: TRBV7-9; clone_size: -; cdr3_aa: CASSARPGGYSDTIYF
j_call: TRBJ1-6; cdr3_length: 16; v_call: TRBV6-1; clone_size: -; cdr3_aa: CASSEDQTGFTSPLHF
j_call: TRBJ1-5; cdr3_length: 16; v_call: TRBV27; clone_size: -; cdr3_aa: CASSTNGGSSNQPQHF
j_call: TRBJ1-3; cdr3_length: 14; v_call: TRBV27; clone_size: -; cdr3_aa: CASSHGPSGNTIYF
j_call: TRBJ1-4; cdr3_length: 14; v_call: TRBV30; clone_size: -; cdr3_aa: CAWSPLVRGEKLFF
j_call: TRBJ2-1; cdr3_length: 16; v_call: TRBV7-2; clone_size: once; cdr3_aa: CASIGGPAGGYNEQFF
j_call: TRBJ2-1; cdr3_length: 13; v_call: TRBV11-1; clone_size: -; cdr3_aa: CASSLSSYNEQFF
j_call: TRBJ2-7; cdr3_length: 16; v_call: TRBV5-4; clone_size: -; cdr3_aa: CASSFLAGTSGYEQYF
j_call: TRBJ2-1; cdr3_length: 14; v_call: TRBV25-1; clone_size: -; cdr3_aa: CASSEATSGRRQFF
j_call: TRBJ1-3; cdr3_length: 15; v_call: TRBV14; clone_size: -; cdr3_aa: CASSQDLGSGNTIYF
j_call: TRBJ1-1; cdr3_length: 14; v_call: TRBV4-1; clone_size: -; cdr3_aa: CASSPQLVNTEAFF
j_call: TRBJ2-1; cdr3_length: 16; v_call: TRBV7-8; clone_size: -; cdr3_aa: CASSLAPSGTYNEQFF
j_call: TRBJ2-7; cdr3_length: 13; v_call: TRBV19; clone_size: -; cdr3_aa: CASSSTERGEQYF
j_call: TRBJ1-5; cdr3_length: 14; v_call: TRBV6-6; clone_size: once; cdr3_aa: CASTPQISNQPQHF
j_call: TRBJ1-1; cdr3_length: 13; v_call: TRBV2; clone_size: -; cdr3_aa: CASRDRGDTEAFF
j_call: TRBJ2-2; cdr3_length: 13; v_call: TRBV7-2; clone_size: -; cdr3_aa: CASSFGLKGELFF
j_call: TRBJ1-5; cdr3_length: 15; v_call: TRBV30; clone_size: few; cdr3_aa: CAWSGPRVGNQPQHF
j_call: TRBJ1-2; cdr3_length: 13; v_call: TRBV30; clone_size: -; cdr3_aa: CAWSTRTAMGYTF
j_call: TRBJ1-6; cdr3_length: 13; v_call: TRBV18; clone_size: -; cdr3_aa: CASTTGGNSPLHF
j_call: TRBJ1-2; cdr3_length: 12; v_call: TRBV29-1; clone_size: -; cdr3_aa: CSAQMGGYGYTF
j_call: TRBJ1-4; cdr3_length: 14; v_call: TRBV24-1; clone_size: -; cdr3_aa: CATSAGGANEKLFF
j_call: TRBJ1-2; cdr3_length: 15; v_call: TRBV7-2; clone_size: -; cdr3_aa: CASSLGRQTPGGYTF
j_call: TRBJ2-7; cdr3_length: 15; v_call: TRBV30; clone_size: -; cdr3_aa: CAWSVLASGSKEQYF
j_call: TRBJ2-7; cdr3_length: 15; v_call: TRBV18; clone_size: -; cdr3_aa: CASSPTGIKGPEQYF
j_call: TRBJ2-2; cdr3_length: 17; v_call: TRBV15; clone_size: once; cdr3_aa: CATSRDTGAGSTGELFF
j_call: TRBJ2-1; cdr3_length: 13; v_call: TRBV18; clone_size: -; cdr3_aa: CASSSDSVGEQFF
j_call: TRBJ2-7; cdr3_length: 15; v_call: TRBV6-5; clone_size: -; cdr3_aa: CASGPLAGGPHEQYF
j_call: TRBJ2-2; cdr3_length: 17; v_call: TRBV3-1/TRBV3-2; clone_size: -; cdr3_aa: CASSRTWGGSGTGELFF
j_call: TRBJ2-7; cdr3_length: 15; v_call: TRBV7-8; clone_size: -; cdr3_aa: CASSWGQGAAYEQYF
j_call: TRBJ1-1; cdr3_length: 17; v_call: TRBV7-2; clone_size: -; cdr3_aa: CASSLPHLWGGNTEAFF
j_call: TRBJ2-7; cdr3_length: 16; v_call: TRBV7-2; clone_size: -; cdr3_aa: CASSYGTSGRAYEQYF
j_call: TRBJ1-1; cdr3_length: 14; v_call: TRBV6-5; clone_size: -; cdr3_aa: CASSPRGEDTEAFF
j_call: TRBJ2-1; cdr3_length: 11; v_call: TRBV3-1/TRBV3-2; clone_size: -; cdr3_aa: CASGRLAEQFF
j_call: TRBJ2-1; cdr3_length: 16; v_call: TRBV27; clone_size: -; cdr3_aa: CASSLLGGGSSYEQFF
j_call: TRBJ1-1; cdr3_length: 14; v_call: TRBV7-2; clone_size: -; cdr3_aa: CASSLGASGTEAFF
j_call: TRBJ1-2; cdr3_length: 14; v_call: TRBV6-5; clone_size: -; cdr3_aa: CASSYTRQGYGYTF
j_call: TRBJ2-3; cdr3_length: 19; v_call: TRBV18; clone_size: -; cdr3_aa: CASSPGQGTRMGSTDTQYF
j_call: TRBJ2-7; cdr3_length: 17; v_call: TRBV6-1; clone_size: few; cdr3_aa: CASSEGTVAGGLHEQYF
j_call: TRBJ2-3; cdr3_length: 15; v_call: TRBV28; clone_size: once; cdr3_aa: CASRNEQGFTDTQYF
j_call: TRBJ2-7; cdr3_length: 15; v_call: TRBV6-5; clone_size: -; cdr3_aa: CASSTQTGGFAEQYF